The 14 T cell receptor beta chains below were found in one sample sequenced in a study of blood T cell repertoires in COVID-19. TCRdb's table, derived via immunoSEQ multiplex PCR, lists solely in-frame clones and lacks some. The table has around 80,000 clones, more than 80% seen once; the top ten hold around 15%. The sequenced sample consisted of peripheral blood. The receptors come from a woman of 80 years or more with acute or convalescent COVID-19.

The chain uses TRBV7-3 and TRBJ2-1; the match to TRBD2 covers 7 bases. V lost 2 bases, J lost 5 bases, and 15 bases stayed unmatched. The CDR3 spans 18 residues. From germline, CDR1 is SGHTA and CDR2 FQGTGA. The CDR3 DNA is TGTGCCAGCAGCTTATTTCCCCCCGCGGGGGAATCCGACAATGAGCAGTTCTTC. Its protein product is CASSLFPPAGESDNEQFF.

The J gene is TRBJ1-2, the V gene TRBV11-2; 8 bases align to TRBD1. With 4 bases clipped from V and 5 bases from J, the junction kept 9 bases outside the gene matches. This CDR3 contains 15 residues. CDR1 and CDR2 from the germline V gene are SGHAT and FQNNGV. CDR3 loop: CASSSVTGGSYGYTF. The DNA for the CDR3 is TGTGCCAGCAGCTCTGTCACAGGGGGATCTTATGGCTACACCTTC.

This sequence joins TRBV15 and TRBJ1-2, with 7 bases lining up with TRBD1. Germline V lookup: CDR1 LNHNV, CDR2 YYDKDF (reference sequence). The J segment lost 4 bases and the V segment lost 5 bases, leaving 10 bases of the junction unmatched. The length of the CDR3 is 15 residues. CDR3 region: CATSRRDRQGYGYTF. In DNA, the CDR3 is TGTGCCACCAGCCGCAGGGACAGACAGGGCTATGGCTACACCTTC.

DNA of the CDR3: TGTGCCAGCAGTTCGCTTCAGGGATTTCTGGGCTACACCTTC. Residues: CASSSLQGFLGYTF. V usage is TRBV28 and J usage is TRBJ1-2; a weak D match, TRBD1 (5 bases). Trimming cost V 4 bases and J 8 bases, with 17 bases left between them. Germline CDR1 is MDHEN and CDR2 is SYDVKM. The CDR3 has 14 amino acids.

The rearrangement uses TRBV30 and TRBJ1-1; D is undetermined. V lost 3 bases, J lost 4 bases, and 15 bases lay in between. There are 14 residues in the CDR3. In germline, CDR1 is GTSNPN, CDR2 SVGIG (reference sequence). CDR3 residues: CAWRTHPGSTEAFF. The DNA for the CDR3 is TGTGCCTGGAGGACCCATCCGGGTAGCACTGAAGCTTTCTTT.

The rearrangement links TRBV5-6 to TRBJ1-2, with D uncertain. This CDR3 is built from 13 residues. Germline loops: CDR1 SGHDT, CDR2 YYEEEE. The germline V and J ends were trimmed by 0 bases and 2 bases, with 5 bases remaining between them. CDR3 residues: CASSLGRNYGYTF. In DNA form, the CDR3 reads TGTGCCAGCAGCTTGGGCAGGAACTATGGCTACACCTTC.

This clone came up once. The CDR3 protein is CASSPRTGSGYEQYF. CDR3 in DNA: TGTGCCAGCAGCCCCCGGACAGGGAGCGGCTACGAGCAGTACTTC. This chain connects TRBV11-3 to TRBJ2-7, with 8 positions matching TRBD1. V was pared by 5 bases and J by 3 bases, with 9 bases of the junction left unmatched. The CDR3 is 15 amino acids. CDR1 and CDR2 (germline): SGHNT, YENEEA.

The rearrangement links TRBV6-6 to TRBJ2-7; D perhaps matches TRBD2 (8 bases). The germline V and J ends were trimmed by 2 bases and 3 bases, with 17 bases remaining between them. This CDR3 region has 16 residues. Per the germline V gene, CDR1 is MNHNY and CDR2 is SVGAGI (reference sequence). DNA for the CDR3: TGTGCCAGCAGTTACGAAACAGGGGCGGGGGGCTACGAGCAGTACTTC. Its protein is CASSYETGAGGYEQYF.

The rearrangement uses TRBV6-6 and TRBJ1-5; possible D gene TRBD1, 6 bases. V was trimmed by 4 bases and J by 6 bases, leaving 13 bases between them. The germline V gene has CDR1 MNHNY and CDR2 SVGAGI (reference sequence). This CDR3 spans 14 amino acids. The CDR3 protein is CASSSRGRAQPQHF. The CDR3 region has the DNA TGTGCCAGCAGTTCGAGGGGGAGGGCTCAGCCCCAGCATTTT.

The V and J genes are TRBV7-8 and TRBJ1-2; D gene ambiguous. This CDR3 is 13 amino acids long. V lost 1 base and J lost 0, with 3 bases in between. Germline loops: CDR1 SGHVS, CDR2 FQNEAQ. CDR3 coding DNA: TGTGCCAGCAGCTTAGTAGCTAACTATGGCTACACCTTC. Translated, it gives CASSLVANYGYTF.

The rearrangement joins TRBV4-3 to TRBJ1-5; D not resolved. The V end lost 3 bases, the J end lost 7 bases, and 10 bases lay between the germline ends. The CDR3 has 13 residues. Germline-derived CDR1 and CDR2 are LGHNA and YSLEER. In DNA form, the CDR3 reads TGCGCCAGCAGCCAGGGCCTTGAACAGCCCCAGCATTTT. It specifies CASSQGLEQPQHF.

This rearrangement joins TRBV27 to TRBJ1-2, with D unclear. V shed 4 bases and J shed 3 bases, with 9 bases lying between them. The CDR3 has 13 amino acids. Germline V gene data show CDR1 as MNHEY and CDR2 as SMNVEV (reference sequence). CDR3 sequence reads: CASSSDEHYGYTF. CDR3 sequence (DNA): TGTGCCAGCAGTTCCGATGAGCACTATGGCTACACCTTC.

The chain couples TRBV6-5 to TRBJ2-7; no reliable D call. V gave up 2 bases and J gave up 5 bases, with 10 bases separating them. Germline V gene sequence: CDR1 MNHEY, CDR2 SVGAGI. This CDR3 is built from 13 residues. The DNA for the CDR3 is TGTGCCAGCAGTTACCGCGGTGCCCACGAGCAGTACTTC. Translation: CASSYRGAHEQYF.

This clone was seen once. The V call is TRBV28, the J call TRBJ1-4; D call uncertain. Germline CDR1 MDHEN, CDR2 SYDVKM. Trimming stripped 4 bases from V and 8 bases from J, with 5 bases between. This CDR3 has 11 residues. CDR3 residues: CASSWQEKLFF. CDR3 nucleotide sequence: TGTGCCAGCAGTTGGCAAGAAAAACTGTTTTTT.